This passage covers 2 T cell receptor beta chains from one sample sequenced in a study of blood T cell repertoires in COVID-19. Profiled with immunoSEQ multiplex PCR; TCRdb holds only in-frame clones, not every one. This sample yields some 40,000 clones, of which more than 90% are seen a single time; roughly 0.35% belongs to the top ten. Sequencing was done on a sample of peripheral blood. The receptors come from a middle-aged man with COVID-19, enrolled during active disease.

The CDR3, as DNA: TGCGCCAGCAACTTCGGGACAGGGGGATACCGAGACTACGAGCAGTACTTC. It specifies CASNFGTGGYRDYEQYF. This chain joins TRBV5-1 and TRBJ2-7; 11 bases agree with TRBD1. The CDR3 extends over 17 amino acids. V shed 6 bases and J 3 bases; nucleotides not matched to a gene: 14. Germline V gives CDR1 SGHRS, CDR2 YFSETQ.

The chain recombines TRBV30 with TRBJ2-7, with TRBD2 identical over 8 bases. V trimming: 4 bases; J trimming: 1 base; junction bases outside the gene matches: 3. The CDR3 is 13 amino acids. Germline V gene lookup returns CDR1 GTSNPN and CDR2 SVGIG (reference sequence). CDR3 bases: TGTGCCTGGACATCTAGCGGGTCCTACGAGCAGTACTTC. Protein product: CAWTSSGSYEQYF.